This TCR beta chain emerged from a study of neurological immune-mediated disorders. The method for making cDNA was 5'RACE, and it used 10-nucleotide random UMIs. TCRdb analysed the 5' RACE reads with MiXCR anew, one entry per CDR3 protein. The data show 85,000 to 100,000 distinct CDR3 sequences, approximately 3.3% seen once. This clonotype was counted ten times or more. Its antigen remains unknown. Notes on the study in general: Among 34 multiple sclerosis patients, 18 had repertoires that phylogenetic grouping placed in one related-CDR3 cluster, a possible signature.

Deletions cut 5 bases from V and 7 bases from J, with 12 bases between. The CDR3 loop spans 13 amino acids. Germline V gene lookup returns CDR1 SGHTA and CDR2 FQGNSA. The TCR originated in a woman under 30 with multiple sclerosis. Sequenced input: PBMCs. The rearrangement links TRBV7-2 to TRBJ2-1, with unresolved D. For the CDR3, the DNA is TGTGCCAGCAGCCCCGGACCCTTGAATGAGCAGTTCTTC. It specifies CASSPGPLNEQFF.